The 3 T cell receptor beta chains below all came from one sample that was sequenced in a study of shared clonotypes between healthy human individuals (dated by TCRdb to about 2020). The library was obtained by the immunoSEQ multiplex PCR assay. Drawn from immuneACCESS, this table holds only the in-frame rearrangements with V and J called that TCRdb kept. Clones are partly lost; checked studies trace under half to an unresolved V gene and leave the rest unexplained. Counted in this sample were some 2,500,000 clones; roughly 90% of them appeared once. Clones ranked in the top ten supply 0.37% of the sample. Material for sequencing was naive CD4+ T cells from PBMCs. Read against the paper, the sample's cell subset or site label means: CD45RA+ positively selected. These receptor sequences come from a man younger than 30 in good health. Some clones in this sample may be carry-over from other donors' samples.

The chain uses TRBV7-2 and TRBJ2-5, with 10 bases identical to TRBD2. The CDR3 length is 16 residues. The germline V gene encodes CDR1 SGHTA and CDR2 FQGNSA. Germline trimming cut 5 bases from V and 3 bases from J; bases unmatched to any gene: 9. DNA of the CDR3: TGTGCCAGCAGCCAGGGATCGCTAGCGGGAGAAGAGACCCAGTACTTC. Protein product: CASSQGSLAGEETQYF.

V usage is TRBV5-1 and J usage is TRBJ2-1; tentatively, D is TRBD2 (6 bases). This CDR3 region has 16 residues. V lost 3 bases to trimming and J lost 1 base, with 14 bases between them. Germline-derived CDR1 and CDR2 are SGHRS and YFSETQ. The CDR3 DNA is TGCGCCAGCAGCTCCCTTGGCGGGGAATCCTACAATGAGCAGTTCTTC. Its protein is CASSSLGGESYNEQFF.

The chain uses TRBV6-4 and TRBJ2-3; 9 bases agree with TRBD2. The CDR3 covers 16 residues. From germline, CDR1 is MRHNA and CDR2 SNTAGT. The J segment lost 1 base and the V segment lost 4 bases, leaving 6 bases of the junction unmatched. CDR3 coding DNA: TGTGCCAGCAGTGGGGGACCTAGCGGGGGCACAGATACGCAGTATTTT. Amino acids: CASSGGPSGGTDTQYF.